This T cell receptor beta chain stems from a study of cytomegalovirus exposure and HLA in healthy donors. The V gene end was trimmed by 2 bases and the J gene end by 9 bases; junction bases not matched to a gene: 5. Germline V gene lookup returns CDR1 SGHTA and CDR2 FQGNSA. This CDR3 spans 14 amino acids. This clone was picked up a small number of times. Amplification used 60 Vbeta primers and 13 Jbeta primers. The protocol was immunoSEQ multiplex PCR, while the TCRdb copy is restricted to in-frame clones and leaves out a portion. This table holds fewer than 200,000 clones, approximately 78% found once.

This chain connects TRBV7-2 to TRBJ2-1; 9 positions match TRBD2. Sequenced input: PBMCs. This receptor was taken from a woman younger than 45 in good health and CMV-seropositive. CDR3 sequence (DNA): TGTGCCAGCAGCTTAAGAGGCGGGGGGGGTGAGCAGTTCTTC. This sequence encodes CASSLRGGGGEQFF.